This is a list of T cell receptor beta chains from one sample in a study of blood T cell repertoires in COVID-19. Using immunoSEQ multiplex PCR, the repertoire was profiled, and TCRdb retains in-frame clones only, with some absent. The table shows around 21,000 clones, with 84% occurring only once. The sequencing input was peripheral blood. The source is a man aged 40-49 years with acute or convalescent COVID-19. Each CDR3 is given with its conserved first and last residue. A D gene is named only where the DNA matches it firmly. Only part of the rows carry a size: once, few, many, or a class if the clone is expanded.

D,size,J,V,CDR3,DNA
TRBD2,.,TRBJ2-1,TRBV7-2,CASSLGSGRAGNEQFF,TGTGCCAGCAGCTTAGGTAGCGGGAGGGCCGGCAATGAGCAGTTCTTC
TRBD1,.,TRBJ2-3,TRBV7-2,CASSSTRGDTQYF,TGTGCCAGCAGCTCGACCAGGGGGGATACGCAGTATTTT
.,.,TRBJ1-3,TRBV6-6,CASSYSPTAGNTIYF,TGTGCCAGCAGTTACTCGCCGACTGCTGGAAACACCATATATTTT
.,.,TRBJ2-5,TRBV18,CASSPNSGGLETQYF,TGTGCCAGCTCACCAAACTCAGGGGGGCTAGAGACCCAGTACTTC
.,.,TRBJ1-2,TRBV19,CASSSRIAIYGYTF,TGTGCCAGTAGTAGCCGGATAGCCATCTATGGCTACACCTTC
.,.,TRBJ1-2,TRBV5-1,CASSLDPRGYGYTF,TGCGCCAGCAGCTTGGACCCCCGGGGCTATGGCTACACCTTC
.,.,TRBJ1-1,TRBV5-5,CASSLGPRENTEAFF,TGTGCCAGCAGCTTAGGTCCCAGGGAGAACACTGAAGCTTTCTTT
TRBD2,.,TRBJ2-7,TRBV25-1,CASRGGLAGTYEQYF,TGTGCCAGCAGAGGCGGACTAGCGGGTACCTACGAGCAGTACTTC
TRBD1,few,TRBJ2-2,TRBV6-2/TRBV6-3,CASSPGQGGGAGELFF,TGTGCCAGCAGTCCCGGACAGGGGGGAGGCGCCGGGGAGCTGTTTTTT
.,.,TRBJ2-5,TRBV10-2,CASSGGTGETQYF,TGCGCCAGCAGTGGGGGGACTGGAGAGACCCAGTACTTC
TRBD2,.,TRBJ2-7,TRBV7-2,CASSANLAGGDEQYF,TGTGCCAGCAGCGCAAATCTAGCGGGGGGTGACGAGCAGTACTTC
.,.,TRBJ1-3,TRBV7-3,CASSLSSGSSGNTIYF,TGTGCCAGCAGCTTATCGTCCGGGAGCTCTGGAAACACCATATATTTT
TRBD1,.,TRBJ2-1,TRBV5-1,CASSPGTGAYNEQFF,TGCGCCAGCAGCCCCGGGACAGGGGCCTACAATGAGCAGTTCTTC